There are a few counts of the clone carrying this T cell receptor (beta chain). The antigen remains unidentified. These data come from a study of immune heterogeneity within non-small cell lung tumors. Overall study context: The tumors comprised a few squamous cell carcinomas, around 10 non-squamous carcinomas and 1 not otherwise specified. General observations from the study: Within a patient, dominant CDR3 beta clonotypes were shared across sites, though different locations had unique frequent clones. Most high-frequency T-cell receptor beta clonotypes were specific to a single patient.

The authors amplified TCR beta CDR3 by multiplex PCR with 32 V and 13 J primers. Using its own MiXCR run on the multiplex PCR reads, TCRdb lists one record per CDR3 protein. The table lists over a thousand distinct CDR3 sequences, roughly a third of them singletons. Bulk tumor genomic DNA, about 600 ng per sample, was the template. Several far-apart biopsies were taken per primary tumor during surgery. The patients were newly diagnosed with non-small cell lung cancer, had not been treated, and had curative surgery. Germline CDR1 SGHRS, CDR2 YFSETQ. CDR3 size: 14 residues. The V end was cut by 2 bases, the J end by 3 bases, with 8 bases between.

Sequencing was carried out using lung tumor tissue. The receptor comes from a man between 60 and 70 years old with non-small cell lung cancer. The chain is built from TRBV5-1 and TRBJ2-2; a possible D gene is TRBD1 (6 bases). The CDR3 coding sequence is TGCGCCAGCAGCTTCAGGGGCGACACCGGGGAGCTGTTTTTT. Its protein product is CASSFRGDTGELFF. The full variable domain, with the rest looked up from reference TRBV5-1 and TRBJ2-2, is KAGVTQTPRYLIKTRGQQVTLSCSPISGHRSVSWYQQTPGQGLQFLFEYFSETQRNKGNFPGRFSGRQFSNSRSEMNVSTLELGDSALYLCASSFRGDTGELFFGEGSRLTVL.